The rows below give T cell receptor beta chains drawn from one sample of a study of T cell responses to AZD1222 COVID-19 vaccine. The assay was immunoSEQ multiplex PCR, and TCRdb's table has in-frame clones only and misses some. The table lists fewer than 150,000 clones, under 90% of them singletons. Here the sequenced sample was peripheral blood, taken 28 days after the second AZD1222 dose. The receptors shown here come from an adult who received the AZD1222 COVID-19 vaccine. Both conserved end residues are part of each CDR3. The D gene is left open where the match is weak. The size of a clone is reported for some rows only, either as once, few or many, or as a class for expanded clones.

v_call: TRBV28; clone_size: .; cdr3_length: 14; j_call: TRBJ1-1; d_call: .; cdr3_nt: TGTGCCAGCACCAAGGAGGGGATCAACACTGAAGCTTTCTTT; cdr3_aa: CASTKEGINTEAFF
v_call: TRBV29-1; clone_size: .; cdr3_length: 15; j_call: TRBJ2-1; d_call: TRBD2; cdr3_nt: TGCAGCGCCGAAGGGACTAGCGGACCTATTTTCGGGCAGTTCTTC; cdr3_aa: CSAEGTSGPIFGQFF
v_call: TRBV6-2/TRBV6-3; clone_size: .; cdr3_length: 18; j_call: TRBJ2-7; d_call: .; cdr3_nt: TGTGCCAGCAGTCTGTCGCTAGCGCAAAGGACTACAGCTTACGAGCAGTACTTC; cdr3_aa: CASSLSLAQRTTAYEQYF
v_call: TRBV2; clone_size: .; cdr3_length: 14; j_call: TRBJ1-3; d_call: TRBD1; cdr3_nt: TGTGCCAGCAGTAGGGACAGGTCCGGAAACACCATATATTTT; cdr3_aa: CASSRDRSGNTIYF
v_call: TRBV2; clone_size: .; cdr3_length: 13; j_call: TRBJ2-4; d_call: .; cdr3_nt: TGTGCCAGCAGTGACTCAAATCGGAACATTCAGTACTTC; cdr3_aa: CASSDSNRNIQYF
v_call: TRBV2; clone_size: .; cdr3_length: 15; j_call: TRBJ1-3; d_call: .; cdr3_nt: TGTGCCAGCAGTCCCCGACGGACAGCTGGAAACACCATATATTTT; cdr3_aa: CASSPRRTAGNTIYF
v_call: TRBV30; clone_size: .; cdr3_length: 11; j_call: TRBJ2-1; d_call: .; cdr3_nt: TGTGCCTGGAGTCCCTCCAATGAGCAGTTCTTC; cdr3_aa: CAWSPSNEQFF
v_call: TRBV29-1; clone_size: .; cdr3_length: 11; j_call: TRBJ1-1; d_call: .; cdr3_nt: TGCAGCGTTGATCGGGAGCATCCTGGGTCCTTT; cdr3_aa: CSVDREHPGSF
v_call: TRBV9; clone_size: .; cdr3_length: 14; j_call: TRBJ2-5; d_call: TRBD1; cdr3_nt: TGTGCCAGCAGCGCGACAGGGGGGGGCGAGACCCAGTACTTC; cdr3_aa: CASSATGGGETQYF
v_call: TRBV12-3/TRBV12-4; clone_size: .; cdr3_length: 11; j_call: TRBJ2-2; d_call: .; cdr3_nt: TGTGCCAGCACTTCGTCCGGGGAGCTGTTTTTT; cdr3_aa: CASTSSGELFF
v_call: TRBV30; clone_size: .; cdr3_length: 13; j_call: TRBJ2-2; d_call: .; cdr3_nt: TGTGCCTGGAGGGACCGAGACACCGGGGAGCTGTTTTTT; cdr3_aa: CAWRDRDTGELFF
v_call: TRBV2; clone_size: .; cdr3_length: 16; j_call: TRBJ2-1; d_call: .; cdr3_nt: TGTGCCAGCAGTGATTTACAGTCCGGCTCCTACAATGAGCAGTTCTTC; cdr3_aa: CASSDLQSGSYNEQFF
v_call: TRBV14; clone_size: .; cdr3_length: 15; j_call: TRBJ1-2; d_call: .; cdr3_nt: TGTGCCAGCAGCCTTAGACGGGATTCGGTGCAGACATACACCTTC; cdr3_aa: CASSLRRDSVQTYTF
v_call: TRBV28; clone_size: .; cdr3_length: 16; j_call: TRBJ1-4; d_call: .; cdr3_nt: TGTGCCAGCAGTTTCCGGCCAAGGGCCTTTAATGAAAAACTGTTTTTT; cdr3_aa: CASSFRPRAFNEKLFF
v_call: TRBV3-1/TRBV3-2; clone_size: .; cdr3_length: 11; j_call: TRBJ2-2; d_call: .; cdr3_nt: TGTGCCAGCACCCTCACCGGGGAGCTGTTTTTT; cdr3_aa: CASTLTGELFF
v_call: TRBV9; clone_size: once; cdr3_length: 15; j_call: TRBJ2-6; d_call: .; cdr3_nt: TGTGCCAGCAGCGTAGCAGGCTCTGGGGCCAACGTCCTGACTTTC; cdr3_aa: CASSVAGSGANVLTF
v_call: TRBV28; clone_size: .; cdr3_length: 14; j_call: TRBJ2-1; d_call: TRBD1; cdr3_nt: TGTGCCAGCAGTTTGAGACAGGGGGGCAATGAGCAGTTCTTC; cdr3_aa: CASSLRQGGNEQFF
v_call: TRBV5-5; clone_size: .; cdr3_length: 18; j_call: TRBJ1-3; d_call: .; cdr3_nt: TGTGCCAGCAGCTTGTTCTGGGGGACGCAACTCTCTGGAAACACCATATATTTT; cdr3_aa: CASSLFWGTQLSGNTIYF
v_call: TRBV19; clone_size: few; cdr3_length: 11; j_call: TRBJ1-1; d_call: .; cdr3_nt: TGTGCCAGTAGTATGGTGAGAGAAGCTTTCTTT; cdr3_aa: CASSMVREAFF
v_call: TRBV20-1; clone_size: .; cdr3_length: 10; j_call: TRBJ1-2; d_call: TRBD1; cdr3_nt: TGCAGTGCTGGGACAGATGGCTACACCTTC; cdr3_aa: CSAGTDGYTF
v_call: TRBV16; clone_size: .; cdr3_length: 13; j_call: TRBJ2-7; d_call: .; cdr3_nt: TGTGCCAGCAGCCAATTTGAAGGGGCCGAGCAGTACTTC; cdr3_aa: CASSQFEGAEQYF
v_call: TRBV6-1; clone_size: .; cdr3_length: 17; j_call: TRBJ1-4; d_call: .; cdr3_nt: TGTGCCAGCAGTGAAAGGAGGGCCAGCCGCCTTAATGAAAAACTGTTTTTT; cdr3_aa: CASSERRASRLNEKLFF
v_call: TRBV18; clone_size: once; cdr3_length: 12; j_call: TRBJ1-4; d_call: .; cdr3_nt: TGTGCCAGCTCCCCCCACGGAGAAAAACTGTTTTTT; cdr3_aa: CASSPHGEKLFF
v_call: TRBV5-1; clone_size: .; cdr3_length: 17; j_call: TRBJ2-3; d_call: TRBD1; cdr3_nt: TGCGCCAGCAGCTTATCTTTGACAGGGCTAATCACAGATACGCAGTATTTT; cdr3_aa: CASSLSLTGLITDTQYF
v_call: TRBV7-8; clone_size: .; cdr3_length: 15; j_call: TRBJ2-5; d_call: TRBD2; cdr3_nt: TGTGCCAGCAGCTTAGGGAATAGCGGGAAAGAGACCCAGTACTTC; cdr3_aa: CASSLGNSGKETQYF
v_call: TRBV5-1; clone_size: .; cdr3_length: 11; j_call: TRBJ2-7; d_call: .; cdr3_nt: TGCGCCAGCAGCACGGACATTGAGCAGTACTTC; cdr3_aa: CASSTDIEQYF
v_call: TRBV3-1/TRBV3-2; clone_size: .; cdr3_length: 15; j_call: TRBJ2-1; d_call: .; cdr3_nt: TGTGCCAGCAGCCAGGGGAGAAGCTCCTACAATGAGCAGTTCTTC; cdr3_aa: CASSQGRSSYNEQFF
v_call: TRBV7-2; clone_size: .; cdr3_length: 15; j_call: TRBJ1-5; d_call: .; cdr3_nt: TGTGCCAGCAGCTTAGTTAGCGGGAAGATTCAGCCCCAGCATTTT; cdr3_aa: CASSLVSGKIQPQHF
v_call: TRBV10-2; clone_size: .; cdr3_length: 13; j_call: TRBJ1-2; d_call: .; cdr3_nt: TGCGCCAGCAGTGAGGAGCTTAACTATGGCTACACCTTC; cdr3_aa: CASSEELNYGYTF
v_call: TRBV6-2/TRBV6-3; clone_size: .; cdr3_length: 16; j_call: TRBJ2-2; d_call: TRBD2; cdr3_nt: TGTGCCAGCAGTTACCGAGCGGGAGGGCCCGTCGGGGAGCTGTTTTTT; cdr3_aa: CASSYRAGGPVGELFF
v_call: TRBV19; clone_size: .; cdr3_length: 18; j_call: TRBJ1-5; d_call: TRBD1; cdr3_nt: TGTGCCAGTAGTCCCGCATCCTGGGACAGGGGCTACTATCAGCCCCAGCATTTT; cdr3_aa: CASSPASWDRGYYQPQHF
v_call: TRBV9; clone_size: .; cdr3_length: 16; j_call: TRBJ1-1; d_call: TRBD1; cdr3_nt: TGTGCCAGCAGCACGGCGGGACAGGGGGCGCGAACTGAAGCTTTCTTT; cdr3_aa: CASSTAGQGARTEAFF
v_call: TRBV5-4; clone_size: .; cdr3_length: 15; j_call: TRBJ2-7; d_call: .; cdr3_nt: TGTGCCAGCAGCTTAATCGGGGGCCGCTCCTACGAGCAGTACTTC; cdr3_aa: CASSLIGGRSYEQYF
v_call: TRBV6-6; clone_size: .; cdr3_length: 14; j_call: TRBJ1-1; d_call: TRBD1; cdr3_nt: TGTGCCAGCAAGTTGGGACAGGGGAGGACTGAAGCTTTCTTT; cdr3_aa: CASKLGQGRTEAFF
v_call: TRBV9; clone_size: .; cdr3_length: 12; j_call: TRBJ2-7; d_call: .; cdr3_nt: TGTGCCAGTTGGGGGAACTCCTACGAGCAGTACTTC; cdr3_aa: CASWGNSYEQYF
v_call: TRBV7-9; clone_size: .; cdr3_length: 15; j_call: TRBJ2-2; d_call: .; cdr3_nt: TGTGCCAGCAGCTTATTCCGGGGGAAAACCGGGGAGCTGTTTTTT; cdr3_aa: CASSLFRGKTGELFF
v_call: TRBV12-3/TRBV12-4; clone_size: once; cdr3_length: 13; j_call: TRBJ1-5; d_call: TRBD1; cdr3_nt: TGTGCCAGCGCCAGGGGGGGCAATCAGCCCCAGCATTTT; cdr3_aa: CASARGGNQPQHF
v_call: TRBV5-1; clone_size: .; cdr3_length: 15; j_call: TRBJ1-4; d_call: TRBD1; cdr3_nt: TGCGCCAGCAGCTTGGGGGGACAGGGTTATGAAAAACTGTTTTTT; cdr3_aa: CASSLGGQGYEKLFF
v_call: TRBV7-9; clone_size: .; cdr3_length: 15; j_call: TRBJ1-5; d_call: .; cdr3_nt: TGTGCCAGCAGCTTAGGGGGGCCTAGCAATCAGCCCCAGCATTTT; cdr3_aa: CASSLGGPSNQPQHF
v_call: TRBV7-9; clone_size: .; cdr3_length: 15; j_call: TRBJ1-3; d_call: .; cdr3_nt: TGTGCCAGCAGCAATAGTGGGACATTTGGAAACACCATATATTTT; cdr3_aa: CASSNSGTFGNTIYF
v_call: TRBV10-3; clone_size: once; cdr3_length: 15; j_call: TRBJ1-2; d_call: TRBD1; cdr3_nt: TGTGCCATCAGGGAGACAGGGTCAGGCCGCTATGGCTACACCTTC; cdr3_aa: CAIRETGSGRYGYTF
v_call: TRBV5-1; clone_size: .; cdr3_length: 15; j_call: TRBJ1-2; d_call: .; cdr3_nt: TGCGCCAGCAGCTTTGATCTGGGGACAAACTATGGCTACACCTTC; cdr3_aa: CASSFDLGTNYGYTF
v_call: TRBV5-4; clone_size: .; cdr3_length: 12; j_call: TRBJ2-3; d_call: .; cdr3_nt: TGTGCCAGCAGCCGGGACTCGGATACGCAGTATTTT; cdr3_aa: CASSRDSDTQYF
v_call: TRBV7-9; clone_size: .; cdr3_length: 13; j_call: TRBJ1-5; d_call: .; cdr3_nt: TGTGCCACCGGGACGGCCGGTAGTCAGCCCCAGCATTTT; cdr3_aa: CATGTAGSQPQHF
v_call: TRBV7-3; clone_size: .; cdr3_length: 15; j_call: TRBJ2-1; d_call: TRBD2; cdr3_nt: TGTGCCAGCAGCTTAGGGGATGGGAGGGACCGGGGACTATTCTTC; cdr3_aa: CASSLGDGRDRGLFF